The sequence of this T cell receptor beta chain was determined in a study of blood T cell repertoires in COVID-19. The wider study: Acute and convalescent COVID-19 samples came from the United States, Italy and Spain.

Of note for this clone: The same CDR3 can be traced to other DNA sequences in this sample.

The CDR3 extends over 13 amino acids. Germline CDR1 and CDR2: SGDLS and YYNGEE. J lost 4 bases, V lost 1 base, and 0 bases had no gene match. Only in-frame clones appear in the TCRdb table, and some are missing; sequencing was by immunoSEQ multiplex PCR. The sample includes roughly 240,000 clones, 82% of them seen just once. Material for sequencing was peripheral blood. V is TRBV9 and J is TRBJ2-3, with 7 positions matching TRBD1. The receptor comes from a woman aged 70-85 years with acute or convalescent COVID-19. CDR3 coding DNA: TGTGCCAGCAGCGTACAGGGGGCAGATACGCAGTATTTT. Encoded protein: CASSVQGADTQYF.